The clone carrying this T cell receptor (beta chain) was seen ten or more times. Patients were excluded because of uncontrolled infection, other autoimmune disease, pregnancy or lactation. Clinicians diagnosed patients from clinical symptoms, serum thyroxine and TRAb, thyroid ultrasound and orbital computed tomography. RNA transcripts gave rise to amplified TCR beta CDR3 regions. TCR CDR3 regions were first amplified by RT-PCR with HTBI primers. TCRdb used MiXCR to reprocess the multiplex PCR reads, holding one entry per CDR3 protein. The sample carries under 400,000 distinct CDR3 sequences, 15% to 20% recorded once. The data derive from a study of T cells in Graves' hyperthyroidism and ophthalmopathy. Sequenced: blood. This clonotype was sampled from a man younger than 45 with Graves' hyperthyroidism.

The CDR3 bases are TGTGCCAGCAGCCCCGCGTATAGCACAGATACGCAGTATTTT. This translates into CASSPAYSTDTQYF. The chain has TRBV7-3 and TRBJ2-3, with D uncertain. This CDR3 spans 14 amino acids. V was shortened by 5 bases and J by 0 bases, with 9 bases between the two germline ends. In germline, CDR1 is SGHTA, CDR2 FQGTGA. Full variable domain (rest looked up from reference TRBV7-3 and TRBJ2-3): GAGVSQTPSNKVTEKGKYVELRCDPISGHTALYWYRQSLGQGPEFLIYFQGTGAADDSGLPNDRFFAVRPEGSVSTLKIQRTERGDSAVYLCASSPAYSTDTQYFGPGTRLTVL.